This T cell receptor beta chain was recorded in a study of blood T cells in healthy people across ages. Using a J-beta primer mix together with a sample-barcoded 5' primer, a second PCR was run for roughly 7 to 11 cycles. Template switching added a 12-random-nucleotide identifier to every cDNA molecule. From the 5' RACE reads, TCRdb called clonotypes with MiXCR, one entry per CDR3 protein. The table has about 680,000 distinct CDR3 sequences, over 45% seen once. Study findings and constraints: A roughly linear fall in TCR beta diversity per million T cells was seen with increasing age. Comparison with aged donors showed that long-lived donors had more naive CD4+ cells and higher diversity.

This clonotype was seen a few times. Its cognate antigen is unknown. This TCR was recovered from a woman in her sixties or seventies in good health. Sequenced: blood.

The CDR3 protein is CSARDRGNPYEQYF. DNA of the CDR3: TGCAGTGCTAGAGATCGGGGCAATCCCTACGAGCAGTACTTC. The rearrangement links TRBV20-1 to TRBJ2-7; D possibly matches TRBD1 or TRBD2 (5 bases each). Germline CDR1 reads DFQATT; CDR2 reads SNEGSKA (reference sequence). The length of the CDR3 is 14 residues. V lost 0 bases, J lost 2 bases, and 11 bases lay in between.